The 13 T cell receptor beta chains listed next were all sequenced from one sample in a study of regulatory T cells in long-lasting Graves disease. Sequencing libraries for TCR beta were prepared with iRepertoire HTBI primers and Arm-PCR of CDR3 regions. A single record per CDR3 protein comes from TCRdb applying MiXCR to the multiplex PCR reads. Of 250,000 to 300,000 distinct CDR3 sequences listed, approximately 18% were seen once; the top ten hold 14%. Time point given: newly diagnosed GD, antithyroid drugs for less than 3 months. PBMC-derived RNA was used for the TCR library. A further study also used this sample, focusing on T cells in Graves' hyperthyroidism and ophthalmopathy.

The sequenced sample was peripheral blood mononuclear cells (PBMCs), obtained at new diagnosis, from a patient treated with antithyroid drugs. The receptor source for this set is a woman younger than 45 with Graves disease.

In this sample, this clonotype turned up many times. The gene calls are TRBV7-3 and TRBJ1-2; D is undetermined. CDR1 and CDR2 (germline): SGHTA, FQGTGA. V lost 0 bases, J lost 8 bases, and 19 bases lay in between. This CDR3 contains 16 residues. CDR3 amino acids: CASSLTGNSAQGGYTF. The CDR3 region has the DNA TGTGCCAGCAGCTTAACCGGGAACAGCGCCCAAGGGGGCTACACCTTC.

The rearrangement joins TRBV30 to TRBJ1-2, with TRBD1 as a possible D gene (5 bases). Per the germline V gene, CDR1 is GTSNPN and CDR2 is SVGIG (reference sequence). CDR3 length equals 16 residues. The V end was cut by 3 bases, the J end by 0 bases, with 17 bases between. For the CDR3, the DNA is TGTGCCTGGAGAGGATATGGGACGTCCGCTAACTATGGCTACACCTTC. Translation gives CAWRGYGTSANYGYTF.

This clonotype was counted ten times or more. This chain uses TRBV20-1 with TRBJ2-1, with 9 bases aligning to TRBD2. CDR3 length: 20 amino acids. Unmatched junction bases numbered 21, after V lost 6 bases and J lost 0 bases. Germline V gives CDR1 DFQATT, CDR2 SNEGSKA (reference sequence). The CDR3 loop reads CSAEPNSGGLLLSSYNEQFF. DNA for the CDR3: TGCAGTGCCGAACCCAATAGCGGGGGCCTACTTTTGAGCTCCTACAATGAGCAGTTCTTC.

This clonotype was observed many times. This chain links TRBV28 with TRBJ2-1; 14 positions agree with TRBD2. Per germline, CDR1 MDHEN and CDR2 SYDVKM. The CDR3 contains 16 residues. Trimming at V came to 7 bases and at J to 9 bases, leaving 11 bases not matched to a gene. CDR3 in amino acids: CASTRLAGGPGGEQFF. CDR3 DNA: TGTGCCAGCACCAGACTAGCGGGGGGGCCTGGTGGTGAGCAGTTCTTC.

This clonotype has at least ten counts. CDR3 amino acids: CASSVGEGQPQHF. CDR3 nucleotides: TGTGCCAGCAGCGTAGGTGAGGGACAGCCCCAGCATTTT. V and J are TRBV9 and TRBJ1-5; D remains unclear. The V end was cut by 0 bases, the J end by 7 bases, with 8 bases between. Germline CDR1 SGDLS, CDR2 YYNGEE. This CDR3 comprises 13 residues.

On this clonotype itself: One base separates it from a far larger clone, so it is likely a read error. The CDR3 sequence is CASRTGTSGGETQYF. CDR3 DNA: TGTGCCAGCAGAACAGGGACTAGCGGGGGGGAGACCCAGTACTTC. V usage is TRBV2 and J usage is TRBJ2-1, with 15 bases fitting TRBD2. The DNA end lines up better with TRBJ2-5; the J call may be wrong. From germline, CDR1 is SNHLY and CDR2 FYNNEI. This CDR3 has 15 amino acids.

A few counts support this clonotype. A junction boundary mismatches the germline segment, possibly from a read error. The chain couples TRBV13 to TRBJ2-7, with D uncertain. CDR1 and CDR2 from the germline V gene are PRHDT and FYEKMQ (reference sequence). The CDR3 contains 14 residues. This chain's CDR3 is CASSPLRLSYEQYF. DNA of the CDR3: TGCGCCAGCAGCCCCCTTAGACTCTCCTACGAGCAGTACTTC.

The V and J genes are TRBV20-1 and TRBJ2-3, with D possibly matching TRBD2 (7 bases). The CDR3 has 14 residues. Trimming pared 6 bases from V and 2 bases from J, leaving 15 bases between. Germline V lookup: CDR1 DFQATT, CDR2 SNEGSKA (reference sequence). The DNA of the CDR3 is TGCAGTGCCCTAGGGGGGGGGAACACAGATACGCAGTATTTT. It translates to CSALGGGNTDTQYF.

In this sample, this clonotype turned up many times. This chain joins TRBV29-1 and TRBJ1-1; the match to TRBD1 covers 7 bases. J was trimmed by 6 bases and V by 3 bases; bases with no gene match: 7. Per germline, CDR1 SQVTM and CDR2 ANQGSEA. The CDR3 has 13 amino acids. CDR3 residues: CSVEYQGEAEAFF. CDR3 sequence (DNA): TGCAGCGTTGAGTACCAGGGGGAGGCTGAAGCTTTCTTT.

This clonotype was counted ten times or more. This chain connects TRBV2 to TRBJ1-6; D not certain. The ends were cut back, 5 bases at V and 15 bases at J, with 17 bases in the middle. This CDR3 region has 13 residues. Germline-derived CDR1 and CDR2 are SNHLY and FYNNEI. CDR3 nucleotide sequence: TGTGCCAGCAGTTCCCGACTGGGAGAAGACCTCCACTTT. It yields the protein CASSSRLGEDLHF.

This clonotype was counted many times. This CDR3 reads CASSPGQAELNTEAFF. In DNA, the CDR3 is TGTGCCAGCTCACCGGGGCAGGCTGAATTGAACACTGAAGCTTTCTTT. The V gene is TRBV18, the J gene TRBJ1-1, with a weak D call TRBD1 (5 bases). CDR1 KGHSH and CDR2 LQKENI come from the germline V gene. The CDR3 extends over 16 amino acids. V shed 3 bases and J shed 0 bases, with 14 bases lying between them.

This clonotype was observed at least ten times. The V and J genes are TRBV12-5 and TRBJ2-7; 7 nucleotides agree with TRBD1. Germline-derived CDR1 and CDR2 are LGHNT and FRNRAP. V shed 1 base, J shed 2 bases, and the junction held 2 bases outside the gene matches. The CDR3 sequence is 14 residues long. CDR3 residues: CASGLGDRAYEQYF. The CDR3 DNA is TGTGCTAGTGGTTTGGGGGACAGAGCCTACGAGCAGTACTTC.

This clonotype was found a few times. The J gene is TRBJ2-1, the V gene TRBV19; 10 bases are shared with TRBD1. V shed 5 bases, J shed 5 bases, and the junction held 6 bases outside the gene matches. Germline CDR1 reads LNHDA; CDR2 reads SQIVND (reference sequence). The CDR3 is 15 amino acids. The CDR3: CASSPGQGENNEQFF. The CDR3 DNA reads TGTGCCAGTAGTCCAGGACAGGGGGAGAACAATGAGCAGTTCTTC.